This T cell receptor (beta chain) was found in a study of blood T cell repertoires in COVID-19. Study-wide context: The United States, Italy and Spain were the sources of the acute and convalescent COVID-19 samples.

Libraries were prepared by immunoSEQ multiplex PCR; TCRdb keeps only in-frame clonotypes and omits some of them. Seen here are some 200,000 clones, around 94% observed once, and the top ten hold roughly 0.76%. CDR1 is SQVTM, CDR2 ANQGSEA, per germline. Trimming left V 6 bases short and J 5 bases short, with 12 bases between. This CDR3 spans 12 amino acids. The receptor was derived from a man aged 25 to 40 with COVID-19, enrolled during active disease. Sequencing input: peripheral blood. The chain couples TRBV29-1 to TRBJ2-3; D remains ambiguous. The CDR3: CSVGDSGDTQYF. The CDR3, as DNA: TGCAGCGTCGGAGATAGTGGAGATACGCAGTATTTT.